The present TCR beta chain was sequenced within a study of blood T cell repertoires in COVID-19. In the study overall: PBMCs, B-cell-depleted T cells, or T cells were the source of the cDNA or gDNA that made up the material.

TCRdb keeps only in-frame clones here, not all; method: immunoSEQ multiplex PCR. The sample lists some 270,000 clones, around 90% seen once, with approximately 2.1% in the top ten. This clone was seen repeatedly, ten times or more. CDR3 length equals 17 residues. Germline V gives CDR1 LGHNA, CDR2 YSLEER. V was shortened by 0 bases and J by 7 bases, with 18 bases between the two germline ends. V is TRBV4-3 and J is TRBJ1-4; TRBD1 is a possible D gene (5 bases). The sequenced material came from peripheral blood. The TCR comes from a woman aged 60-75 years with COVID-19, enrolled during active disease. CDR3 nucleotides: TGCGCCAGCAGCCAAGAGATTAGCCAGGGCTGGGGTGAAAAACTGTTTTTT. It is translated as CASSQEISQGWGEKLFF.